This T cell receptor (beta chain) appears in the sequencing data of a study of T cell changes during pregnancy in multiple sclerosis. Measured with immunoSEQ multiplex PCR; TCRdb has only the in-frame clones, and not every one. This repertoire shows some 32,000 clones, roughly nine tenths found once; its top ten account for 4.3%. CDR1 is SQVTM, CDR2 ANQGSEA, per germline. The CDR3 is made up of 15 amino acids. V is TRBV29-1 and J is TRBJ2-5; TRBD1 matches 8 bases. With the DNA end fitting TRBJ2-7 better, the J assignment may be wrong. This material consisted of CD8+ T cells from peripheral blood mononuclear cells, taken in the second trimester of pregnancy. The sequence derives from a female donor with multiple sclerosis, enrolled in a pregnancy study. The CDR3 DNA sequence: TGCAGCGTTGAAACAGGGGGACAGACAAATTACGAGCAGTACTTC. Protein: CSVETGGQTNYEQYF.